These T cell receptor beta chains were read from a single sample in a study of blood T cell repertoires in COVID-19. Libraries were prepared by immunoSEQ multiplex PCR; TCRdb keeps only in-frame clonotypes and omits some of them. Found here are 300,000 to 450,000 clones, around nine tenths of them singletons; the top ten hold 0.85% to 1.3%. The sample was PBMCs or T cells enriched from blood (not recorded which). These receptors were obtained from a woman aged 25 to 39 who had been exposed to COVID-19. Each CDR3 is given with its conserved first and last residue. D genes are given only for firm matches. The size of a clone is reported for some rows only, either as once, few or many, or as a class for expanded clones.

D,size,V,length,J,CDR3,DNA
.,.,TRBV27,14,TRBJ1-1,CASAQAPGNTEAFF,TGTGCCAGCGCACAGGCTCCGGGGAACACTGAAGCTTTCTTT
.,.,TRBV15,13,TRBJ2-7,CATSWDFSYEQYF,TGTGCCACCAGCTGGGACTTTTCCTACGAGCAGTACTTC
.,.,TRBV5-8,15,TRBJ1-5,CASSLGGHSNQPQHF,TGTGCCAGCAGCTTGGGGGGGCATAGCAATCAGCCCCAGCATTTT
TRBD1,.,TRBV27,16,TRBJ1-2,CASSSVQGAPGYGYTF,TGTGCCAGCAGTTCCGTACAGGGGGCGCCTGGCTATGGCTACACCTTC
.,.,TRBV3-1/TRBV3-2,14,TRBJ1-2,CASSIGEGRHGYTF,TGTGCCAGCAGCATAGGGGAAGGCCGCCATGGCTACACCTTC
.,.,TRBV5-1,16,TRBJ1-4,CASSLEVGHANEKLFF,TGCGCCAGCAGCTTGGAAGTGGGGCACGCTAATGAAAAACTGTTTTTT
.,.,TRBV28,14,TRBJ1-2,CASSSPRGNYGYTF,TGTGCCAGCAGTTCCCCGCGGGGTAACTATGGCTACACCTTC
TRBD1,once,TRBV12-3/TRBV12-4,13,TRBJ2-1,CASSLGGDRPEFF,TGTGCCAGCAGTTTAGGAGGGGACAGGCCGGAGTTCTTC
.,.,TRBV11-2,16,TRBJ2-3,CASSLGGGPSTDTQYF,TGTGCCAGCAGCTTGGGTGGAGGGCCTAGCACAGATACGCAGTATTTT
TRBD2,once,TRBV5-1,16,TRBJ2-2,CASSTILASNTGELFF,TGCGCCAGCAGCACTATACTAGCGTCGAACACCGGGGAGCTGTTTTTT
.,.,TRBV6-2/TRBV6-3,14,TRBJ1-2,CASSYRGSNYGYTF,TGTGCCAGCAGTTACAGGGGCTCTAACTATGGCTACACCTTC
TRBD2,.,TRBV30,15,TRBJ2-7,CAWSGTSGTSYEQYF,TGTGCCTGGAGTGGGACTAGCGGGACCTCCTACGAGCAGTACTTC
.,.,TRBV28,14,TRBJ2-7,CASTFRNREHEQYF,TGTGCCAGCACCTTCCGAAACAGGGAACACGAGCAGTACTTC
.,.,TRBV11-3,13,TRBJ1-5,CASSLAGNQPQHF,TGTGCCAGCAGCTTAGCCGGCAATCAGCCCCAGCATTTT
TRBD2,.,TRBV6-5,15,TRBJ2-7,CASGGRLAGTYEQYF,TGTGCCAGCGGAGGCAGACTAGCGGGGACCTACGAGCAGTACTTC
.,.,TRBV27,13,TRBJ1-5,CASSWDTFGPQHF,TGTGCCAGCAGCTGGGACACCTTCGGGCCCCAGCATTTT
TRBD2,.,TRBV5-1,16,TRBJ2-1,CASSSFRGSLGNEQFF,TGCGCCAGCAGCTCCTTTCGCGGGAGCTTAGGCAATGAGCAGTTCTTC
.,.,TRBV2,13,TRBJ2-3,CASSGLRADTQYF,TGTGCCAGCAGTGGACTCAGGGCAGATACGCAGTATTTT
.,.,TRBV7-6,15,TRBJ2-7,CASSLTAGYSYEQYF,TGTGCCAGCAGCTTAACGGCAGGGTACTCCTACGAGCAGTACTTC
.,.,TRBV7-9,16,TRBJ1-5,CASSLAGGGAGQPQHF,TGTGCCAGCAGCTTAGCCGGCGGGGGCGCGGGTCAGCCCCAGCATTTT
.,.,TRBV29-1,15,TRBJ2-7,CSALGSSASSYEQYF,TGCAGCGCCCTAGGGTCTAGCGCAAGCTCCTACGAGCAGTACTTC
.,few,TRBV19,16,TRBJ2-1,CASKRQPQDSYNEQFF,TGTGCCAGTAAGAGGCAGCCTCAAGACTCCTACAATGAGCAGTTCTTC
.,.,TRBV2,15,TRBJ1-4,CASSGGLRGNEKLFF,TGTGCCAGCAGTGGGGGCTTGCGGGGGAATGAAAAACTGTTTTTT
TRBD2,.,TRBV10-1,14,TRBJ2-5,CASSMSGVQETQYF,TGCGCCAGCAGCATGAGCGGGGTACAAGAGACCCAGTACTTC
TRBD1,.,TRBV18,16,TRBJ2-7,CASSPRSGQGAYEQYF,TGTGCCAGCTCACCAAGGTCGGGACAGGGTGCCTACGAGCAGTACTTC
TRBD1,once,TRBV19,16,TRBJ2-5,CASSMGQEGYQETQYF,TGTGCCAGTAGTATGGGACAGGAGGGGTACCAAGAGACCCAGTACTTC
TRBD2,.,TRBV20-1,14,TRBJ2-1,CSASGLAGWNEQFF,TGCAGTGCTAGTGGACTAGCGGGATGGAATGAGCAGTTCTTC
.,.,TRBV12-3/TRBV12-4,12,TRBJ2-7,CASSDRFYEQYF,TGTGCCAGCAGTGACAGATTCTACGAGCAGTACTTC
.,once,TRBV11-2,13,TRBJ2-2,CASSPSGTGELFF,TGTGCCAGCAGCCCCAGCGGGACCGGGGAGCTGTTTTTT
.,few,TRBV28,12,TRBJ2-7,CASRLSSYEQYF,TGTGCCAGCCGGTTAAGCTCCTACGAGCAGTACTTC
TRBD1,few,TRBV23-1,15,TRBJ1-1,CASSQKTGKISEAFF,TGCGCCAGCAGTCAGAAGACAGGGAAAATTTCTGAAGCTTTCTTT
.,.,TRBV7-8,16,TRBJ2-3,CASSRGRTGGKGTQYF,TGTGCCAGCAGCCGTGGTCGCACGGGCGGGAAAGGTACGCAGTATTTT
.,.,TRBV11-3,16,TRBJ2-1,CASSLGQGSGKNEQFF,TGTGCCAGCAGCTTAGGCCAGGGGTCGGGCAAGAATGAGCAGTTCTTC
.,.,TRBV7-9,15,TRBJ1-4,CASSYNREANEKLFF,TGTGCCAGCAGCTATAACCGAGAAGCTAATGAAAAACTGTTTTTT
TRBD2,.,TRBV19,14,TRBJ2-7,CASSMGLAGVEQYF,TGTGCCAGTAGTATGGGACTAGCGGGAGTTGAGCAGTACTTC
TRBD2,.,TRBV5-4,16,TRBJ2-2,CASSWGLAGGAGELFF,TGTGCCAGCAGCTGGGGACTAGCGGGAGGAGCCGGGGAGCTGTTTTTT
TRBD1,.,TRBV6-5,14,TRBJ2-3,CASRRDRGTDTQYF,TGTGCCAGCAGGAGGGACAGGGGCACAGATACGCAGTATTTT
.,.,TRBV14,16,TRBJ2-3,CASSQDWQGRTDTQYF,TGTGCCAGCAGCCAAGATTGGCAGGGCCGCACAGATACGCAGTATTTT
.,.,TRBV7-6,17,TRBJ1-3,CASSPRAGWDSGNTIYF,TGTGCCAGCAGCCCAAGAGCAGGGTGGGATAGTGGAAACACCATATATTTT
.,few,TRBV27,11,TRBJ2-7,CASSYNYEQYF,TGTGCCAGCAGTTACAACTACGAGCAGTACTTC
.,.,TRBV7-9,14,TRBJ1-2,CASSLSEQSYGYTF,TGTGCCAGCAGCTTATCGGAGCAGTCCTATGGCTACACCTTC
TRBD2,.,TRBV9,15,TRBJ2-7,CASSVDGTRSYEQYF,TGTGCCAGCAGCGTAGATGGGACTAGGTCCTACGAGCAGTACTTC
.,.,TRBV11-2,14,TRBJ1-6,CASSLRGSNSPLHF,TGTGCCAGCAGCTTACGGGGTTCTAATTCACCCCTCCACTTT
.,.,TRBV19,13,TRBJ1-2,CASRRRTAYGYTF,TGTGCCAGTAGACGTAGGACAGCCTATGGCTACACCTTC
.,once,TRBV5-6,14,TRBJ1-2,CASSLEARAYGYTF,TGTGCCAGCAGCTTGGAGGCCAGGGCCTATGGCTACACCTTC
.,.,TRBV5-1,12,TRBJ1-2,CASSPDSYGYTF,TGCGCCAGCAGCCCGGACAGTTATGGCTACACCTTC
.,few,TRBV29-1,14,TRBJ1-5,CSYCQDSGNQPQHF,TGCAGCTACTGTCAGGACTCCGGCAATCAGCCCCAGCATTTT
.,.,TRBV29-1,14,TRBJ2-2,CSVLRDILTGELFF,TGCAGCGTGCTCCGGGACATCCTCACCGGGGAGCTGTTTTTT
TRBD2,.,TRBV5-1,15,TRBJ2-1,CASSFGTSGYNEQFF,TGCGCCAGCAGCTTCGGGACTAGCGGCTACAATGAGCAGTTCTTC
.,.,TRBV5-8,14,TRBJ1-4,CASSLWASNEKLFF,TGTGCCAGCAGCTTGTGGGCCAGCAATGAAAAACTGTTTTTT
TRBD1,.,TRBV6-6,13,TRBJ1-2,CASREQGALFHTF,TGTGCCAGCAGAGAACAGGGGGCCCTTTTCCACACCTTC
TRBD1,few,TRBV19,15,TRBJ1-1,CASRTGTVPNTEAFF,TGTGCCAGTAGAACCGGGACAGTTCCGAACACTGAAGCTTTCTTT
TRBD2,.,TRBV6-5,16,TRBJ2-1,CASSYWAGESYNEQFF,TGTGCCAGCAGTTACTGGGCGGGAGAATCCTACAATGAGCAGTTCTTC
.,.,TRBV6-5,15,TRBJ1-2,CASNGALTLNYGYTF,TGTGCCAGCAATGGGGCCCTGACACTGAACTATGGCTACACCTTC
.,.,TRBV6-5,14,TRBJ2-2,CASTWRLGTGELFF,TGTGCCAGCACCTGGAGATTGGGCACCGGGGAGCTGTTTTTT
TRBD2,.,TRBV5-1,16,TRBJ2-5,CASSLALAGPRETQYF,TGCGCCAGCAGCTTGGCTCTAGCGGGCCCTAGGGAGACCCAGTACTTC
TRBD1,.,TRBV30,17,TRBJ2-1,CAWSVSLGQGAYNEQFF,TGTGCCTGGAGTGTATCCCTCGGACAGGGGGCCTACAATGAGCAGTTCTTC
TRBD2,once,TRBV11-3,16,TRBJ2-3,CASSSGGGREGRAQYF,TGTGCCAGCAGCTCAGGAGGCGGACGGGAGGGCCGGGCGCAGTATTTT
TRBD1,.,TRBV5-1,14,TRBJ2-7,CASSLGQGWYEQYF,TGCGCCAGCAGCTTGGGACAGGGGTGGTACGAGCAGTACTTC
.,.,TRBV6-5,13,TRBJ2-7,CASSGTNTGEQYF,TGTGCCAGCAGCGGCACCAACACAGGGGAGCAGTACTTC